This entry lists 9 T cell receptor beta chains sequenced from one sample in a study of T-cell reconstitution after alpha-beta-depleted transplantation in children. This sample's TCRbeta library carried unique molecular identifier barcodes. TCRdb independently ran MiXCR on the PCR reads; one entry per CDR3 protein. This table has 350,000 to 400,000 distinct CDR3 sequences, about a fifth appearing once. The specimen comprised PBMCs from the stem cell graft donor, sampled from the stem cell graft. These receptors originate from a human donor who donated a stem cell graft to a child with acute myeloid leukemia.

CDR3 sequence (DNA): TGTGCTAGTGCTCCTGACAGGGATGGAAACATTCAGTACTTC. This sequence encodes CASAPDRDGNIQYF. This chain joins TRBV12-5 and TRBJ2-4; 7 bases are shared with TRBD1. The CDR3 has 14 residues. The ends lost 7 bases at V and 6 bases at J; junction bases unmatched: 9. Germline loops: CDR1 LGHNT, CDR2 FRNRAP.

In its sample, this clonotype was seen many times. The chain joins TRBV6-5 to TRBJ2-3; D gene unclear. The CDR3 totals 12 residues. The V end lost 6 bases, the J end lost 2 bases, and 6 bases lay between the germline ends. Germline CDR1 MNHEY, CDR2 SVGAGI. The CDR3 nucleotides read TGTGCCAGCAGGAAGACCACAGATACGCAGTATTTT. It specifies CASRKTTDTQYF.

Many counts were recorded for this clonotype. The chain joins TRBV5-1 to TRBJ2-3, with D tentatively TRBD2 (6 bases). The CDR3 is 16 amino acids. The V gene lost 0 bases and the J gene lost 2 bases, with 13 bases spanning the gap. Per germline, CDR1 SGHRS and CDR2 YFSETQ. The CDR3 reads CASSLVAGNPTDTQYF. The CDR3 DNA follows: TGCGCCAGCAGCTTGGTTGCGGGGAATCCCACAGATACGCAGTATTTT.

The J gene is TRBJ2-1, the V gene TRBV20-1; TRBD2 aligns across 8 bases. The CDR3 runs to 13 residues. Germline CDR1 reads DFQATT; CDR2 reads SNEGSKA (reference sequence). Trimming took 5 bases from V and 10 from J; bases not matched to a gene: 10. As DNA, the CDR3 is TGCAGTGCTGCAGCGGGAGCTCCCGTCGAGCAGTTCTTC. It yields the protein CSAAAGAPVEQFF.

CDR3 region: CASSQVPGPLANEKLFF. In DNA, the CDR3 is TGCGCCAGCAGCCAAGTGCCGGGACCCCTCGCCAATGAAAAACTGTTTTTT. V is TRBV4-1 and J is TRBJ1-4; a weak D match, TRBD1 (5 bases). V gave up 1 base and J gave up 5 bases, with 17 bases separating them. Per the germline V gene, CDR1 is MGHRA and CDR2 is YSYEKL. The CDR3 extends over 17 amino acids.

This clonotype was seen many times. This chain uses TRBV29-1 with TRBJ2-7; D is ambiguous. V was shortened by 7 bases and J by 4 bases, with 11 bases between the two germline ends. The CDR3 sequence is 11 residues long. Germline values: CDR1 SQVTM, CDR2 ANQGSEA. The CDR3 reads CSATVGYEQYF. The DNA of the CDR3 is TGCAGCGCCACGGTGGGGTACGAGCAGTACTTC.

This clonotype was counted a few times. V and J are TRBV7-9 and TRBJ1-5; TRBD1 is a possible D gene (5 bases). CDR3 length: 15 amino acids. The germline gives CDR1 SEHNR, CDR2 FQNEAQ (reference sequence). Deletions cut 1 base from V and 3 bases from J, with 10 bases between. CDR3 DNA: TGTGCCAGCAGCTTAGGCGGGACCCCCAATCAGCCCCAGCATTTT. Its translation is CASSLGGTPNQPQHF.

Ten or more counts support this clonotype. The chain uses TRBV12-3 or TRBV12-4 and TRBJ2-1; D might be TRBD1 or TRBD2, each matching 5 bases. V was clipped by 1 base and J by 9 bases, with 10 bases between them. The CDR3 has 13 amino acids. CDR3 sequence reads: CASSLVGTLEQFF. The CDR3 nucleotides are TGTGCCAGCAGTTTAGTTGGGACCCTTGAGCAGTTCTTC.

This clonotype was observed at least ten times. The chain is built from TRBV20-1 and TRBJ2-3; 12 bases line up with TRBD2. Per the germline V gene, CDR1 is DFQATT and CDR2 is SNEGSKA (reference sequence). Losses at the gene ends were 0 bases for V and 6 bases for J; bases not matched to a gene: 13. The CDR3 sequence is 18 residues long. The CDR3 DNA reads TGCAGTGCTAGAGATAGGATGAAGCTAGCGGGAGGGCGGGATACGCAGTATTTT. Amino acids: CSARDRMKLAGGRDTQYF.